A selection of T cell receptor delta chains follows, all from one sample in a study of Vδ1+ human thymocytes. TCRdb re-called clones from the multiplex PCR reads via CATT. This sample has tens of thousands of delta-chain clones; around 7.9% occur once, and the top ten carry approximately 0.93%. The specimen was Vdelta1+ gamma-delta thymocytes from the thymus. These receptors all stem from a child younger than two who had congenital heart surgery. CDR3s include the opening cysteine and the closing phenylalanine or tryptophan. A D gene is named only where the DNA matches it firmly. Size is stated for part of the rows, as once, few or many counts, or as a class when the clone is expanded.

15 NA TRDJ1 NA TRDV1 TGTGCTCTTGGGGAACTCCCCCCTTACACCGATAAACTCATCTTT CALGELPPYTDKLIF
16 NA TRDJ1 few TRDV1 TGTGCTCTTGGGGAACTCCTGACCAGGGAAACCGATAAACTCATCTTT CALGELLTRETDKLIF
17 NA TRDJ1 few TRDV1 TGTGCTCCTGGGGAAATGGGAAGGTGGGGCCACACCGATAAACTCATCTTT CAPGEMGRWGHTDKLIF
18 NA TRDJ1 few TRDV1 TGTGCTCTCGTCCTCCGAGAGGCGCTGGGGCGATACACCGATAAACTCATCTTT CALVLREALGRYTDKLIF
20 TRDD3 TRDJ1 NA TRDV1 TGTGCTCTTGGGGAACCCTTACATAGGGGATACGCAATATACACCGATAAACTCATCTTT CALGEPLHRGYAIYTDKLIF
19 TRDD3 TRDJ1 NA TRDV1 TGTGCTCTTGGGGGCCTTCCTACTGGGGGATACGCTTACACCGATAAACTCATCTTT CALGGLPTGGYAYTDKLIF
17 TRDD3 TRDJ1 NA TRDV1 TGTGCTCTTGGGGAACTATCCTACTGGGGGATACGGGGAGGACTCATCTTT CALGELSYWGIRGGLIF
20 TRDD3 TRDJ1 NA TRDV1 TGTGCTCTTGGGGAACTACGTACTGGGGGATCCACCCTGTACACCGATAAACTCATCTTT CALGELRTGGSTLYTDKLIF
17 TRDD3 TRDJ1 NA TRDV1 TGTGCTCTTGGGGAACTAGGCGGGGGGATACGCCGAAGGAAACTCATCTTT CALGELGGGIRRRKLIF
21 TRDD3 TRDJ1 few TRDV1 TGTGCTCTTGGGGAACTTGTAAGGCCTACTCGGGGGATTGTAAGGCCCAGGAAACTCATCTTT CALGELVRPTRGIVRPRKLIF
21 NA TRDJ1 few TRDV1 TGTGCTCTTGGGGAACTCAGCGCGGTTCCTACTGTACTGGGGGACACCGATAAACTCATCTTT CALGELSAVPTVLGDTDKLIF
22 TRDD3 TRDJ1 NA TRDV1 TGTGCTCTTGGGGAGATCCTACACAGGTGGCTGGGGGATACCGGGTACACCGATAAACTCATCTTT CALGEILHRWLGDTGYTDKLIF
16 TRDD3 TRDJ1 NA TRDV1 TGTGCTCTTGGGAACTGGGGGATACTTATCTCCGATAAACTCATCTTT CALGNWGILISDKLIF
21 NA TRDJ1 NA TRDV1 TGTGCTCTTGTAGCCTTCCTGTCTACTGGGGGGGAGAATGAAAACACCGATAAACTCATCTTT CALVAFLSTGGENENTDKLIF
15 NA TRDJ1 few TRDV1 TGTGCTCTTGGGGAAGTCGTTGAGAGGACCGATAAACTCATCTTT CALGEVVERTDKLIF
19 NA TRDJ1 NA TRDV1 TGTGCTCTTGGGGAATTTCCAACCCACCAAATCTCGTACACCGATAAACTCATCTTT CALGEFPTHQISYTDKLIF
18 NA TRDJ2 NA TRDV1 TGTGCTCTTGGGGAACTGGGGCTTAGACCAGTACTGACAGCACAACTCTTCTTT CALGELGLRPVLTAQLFF
23 TRDD3 TRDJ1 NA TRDV1 TGTGCTCTTGGGGCTCCGCATCGGGCTTTACTGGGGGATACGCGTTATGTTACCGGTAAACTCATCTTT CALGAPHRALLGDTRYVTGKLIF
19 NA TRDJ1 few TRDV2 TGTGCCTGTAACACGATCTCGCTGTGGACCGACCGGTACACCGATAAACTCATCTTT CACNTISLWTDRYTDKLIF
22 TRDD3 TRDJ1 few TRDV1 TGTGCTCTTACCTACTGGGGGATACGGGACTCCGCTTCGTTATTAGGGTCCGATAAACTCATCTTT CALTYWGIRDSASLLGSDKLIF
15 NA TRDJ1 NA TRDV1 TGTGCTCTTGGGGCGCCCCTTGTGAGAGCCGATAAACTCATCTTT CALGAPLVRADKLIF
21 NA TRDJ1 few TRDV1 TGTGCTCTTGGGAGGCAAAAGGGCCTACTACAGTACGGGGCGTACACCGATAAACTCATCTTT CALGRQKGLLQYGAYTDKLIF
21 NA TRDJ1 NA TRDV2 TGTGCCTGTGACACCGAGAGTCTACTCCGGCTGGTCCCCCCATACACCGATAAACTCATCTTT CACDTESLLRLVPPYTDKLIF
15 TRDD3 TRDJ1 NA TRDV1 TGTGCTCTTGGGGAGGAGGTCTGGGGATACCCCAAACTCATCTTT CALGEEVWGYPKLIF
25 NA TRDJ1 few TRAV29/DV5 NA CSVLLCSKVSFLRISRTGGSGELIF
23 TRDD3 TRDJ1 few TRDV1 TGTGCTCTTGGGGAACTATGGGTACAAACCTACAGGGGATACGCTTGGGAATCCGATAAACTCATCTTT CALGELWVQTYRGYAWESDKLIF
22 NA TRDJ1 NA TRDV1 TGTGCTCTTGGGTACCAGGGTTCTCGGACGGTGATATTCCCCTCATACACCGATAAACTCATCTTT CALGYQGSRTVIFPSYTDKLIF
23 NA TRDJ1 NA TRDV1 TGTGCTCTTGGGGAAAGCCGGAAACTTCCTCCCGACTTACTTTCGAACTTGACCGATAAACTCATCTTT CALGESRKLPPDLLSNLTDKLIF
17 NA TRDJ1 few TRDV1 TGTGCTCTTGGGCCTAAAAGTGGGATATATACTACCGATAAACTCATCTTC CALGPKSGIYTTDKLIF
18 NA TRDJ1 NA TRDV1 TGTGCTCTTGGGTCAATACCCTTCGGGGACGGATACAGCGATAAACTCATCTTT CALGSIPFGDGYSDKLIF
21 TRDD3 TRDJ1 few TRDV1 TGTGCTCTTGGGGTCCAGGCCCTCCTAATGCCTGGGGGCTGGCTTACCGATAAACTCATCTTT CALGVQALLMPGGWLTDKLIF
19 TRDD3 TRDJ1 NA TRDV1 TGTGCTCTTGGGGAACTTGAGAATACTGGGGGACCGTACACCGATAAACTCATCTTT CALGELENTGGPYTDKLIF
20 TRDD3 TRDJ1 NA TRDV1 TGTGCTCTTGGGGTTTCTTCCTTCGAAACTGGGGGATACCTCACCGATAAACTCATCTTT CALGVSSFETGGYLTDKLIF
21 TRDD3 TRDJ3 few TRDV2 TGTGCCTGTGATACCCCCCGTACTGGGGGATACTACGCCTGGGACACCCGACGGATGTTTTTC CACDTPRTGGYYAWDTRRMFF
19 TRDD3 TRDJ1 NA TRDV1 TGTGCTCTGGTGCAGAAGCCTACGTACTGGGGGGTGTACACCGATAAACTCATCTTT CALVQKPTYWGVYTDKLIF
17 NA TRDJ1 few TRAV29/DV5 TGTGCAGCAAGCCAGAGACACTACTCCCGTGAAGGATACTCACTCATCTTT CAASQRHYSREGYSLIF
18 NA TRDJ1 NA TRDV1 TGTGCTCTTGGGGAATTCGCACACCCCCACATGTACACCGATAAACTCATCTTT CALGEFAHPHMYTDKLIF
14 NA TRDJ1 NA TRDV1 TGTGCTCTTGGGGAGCGCCCGTACGCCGATAAACTCATCTTT CALGERPYADKLIF
15 NA TRDJ1 few TRDV1 TGTGCTCTTGGGGAACTATATCCCTTTGCCGATAAACTCATCTTT CALGELYPFADKLIF
23 NA TRDJ1 NA TRDV1 TGTGCTCTTGGGACCAACATCCCCCTTCATTGGCCCTACGCCCCGGGGGACACCGATAAACTCATCTTT CALGTNIPLHWPYAPGDTDKLIF
25 TRDD3 TRDJ1 NA TRDV1 TGTGCTCTTGGGGAGAACTCTTCCTACAAGGTTTACTGGGGGATACAACCCAAGTACACCGATAAACTCATCTTT CALGENSSYKVYWGIQPKYTDKLIF
18 NA TRDJ1 few TRDV1 TGTGCTCTTGGGGAGAACTTCCTACCAACTGGGGGACCCAAAAAACTCATCTTT CALGENFLPTGGPKKLIF
24 TRDD3 TRDJ1 NA TRDV1 TGTGCTCTTGGGGAAGAAAGGGATTCCAACCCCATCCCCTCCCTGGGGGATACGGCCGATAAACTCATCTTT CALGEERDSNPIPSLGDTADKLIF
21 NA TRDJ1 few TRDV1 TGTGCTCTTGGGGAACTTGGAGGGGCCTTGGATCGTAGTTCGTACACCGATAAACTCATCTTT CALGELGGALDRSSYTDKLIF
18 TRDD2 TRDJ1 NA TRDV1 TGTGCTCTTGGGGTTCGCATTCCTACCCACCCTGGCTGGGATAAACTCATCTTT CALGVRIPTHPGWDKLIF